This T cell receptor beta chain was found in a study of early T cells in non-severe SARS-CoV-2 infection. Study information: The input, bulk RNA from unsorted whole blood, was sequenced, and chains were unpaired.

V was clipped by 4 bases and J by 0 bases, with 15 bases between them. The CDR3 sequence is 17 residues long. In germline, CDR1 is KGHDR, CDR2 SFDVKD. TCRdb itself ran the 5' RACE reads through MiXCR, one entry per CDR3 protein. Altogether some 30,000 distinct CDR3 sequences are present, 2.9% being singletons, with the ten largest covering 0.6% to 0.75%. This clonotype was seen at least ten times. Its antigen is as yet unknown. Broader study findings: Matching against VDJdb likely underestimated virus-specific expansions, favoring anti-spike CD8.

The sequence came from an adult who was a healthcare worker with PCR-confirmed SARS-CoV-2 infection or an uninfected control (not recorded which). The chain recombines TRBV24-1 with TRBJ2-1; weak D call: TRBD1 (6 bases). The material sequenced was whole blood. The CDR3 nucleotides are TGTGCCACCAGTGACCCTTATACAGGGCCCTCCTACAATGAGCAGTTCTTC. Translation: CATSDPYTGPSYNEQFF.